This T cell receptor (beta chain) was identified in a study of shared clonotypes between healthy human individuals. The CDR3 runs 14 residues. V lost 5 bases and J lost 9; bases outside the gene matches: 7. CDR1 is SGHAT, CDR2 FQNNGV, per germline. Overall study findings and caveats: Rarefaction demonstrated incomplete sorted-subset sequencing despite large depth.

Sequenced by immunoSEQ multiplex PCR; TCRdb stores in-frame clones only, minus some. The sample records around 720,000 clones, more than 70% being singletons. This clone was seen once. What it binds is unknown. The sequenced material came from memory CD4+ T cells sorted from blood. The subset denotes: CD45RA-negative fraction. The chain employs TRBV11-2 and TRBJ2-7; 13 nucleotides match TRBD2. The TCR was taken from a woman in her 30s in good health. DNA of the CDR3: TGTGCCAGCAGCGAGGGACTAGCGGGACTGTTGCAGTACTTC. Translated: CASSEGLAGLLQYF. Looking up the rest from reference TRBV11-2 and TRBJ2-7 gives the full variable domain: EAGVAQSPRYKIIEKRQSVAFWCNPISGHATLYWYQQILGQGPKLLIQFQNNGVVDDSQLPKDRFSAERLKGVDSTLKIQPAKLEDSAVYLCASSEGLAGLLQYFGPGTRLTVT.